The 25 T cell receptor beta chains below come from one sample, sequenced in a study of blood T cell repertoires in COVID-19. Assay: immunoSEQ multiplex PCR; the TCRdb copy retains only in-frame clones and omits some. The repertoire holds about 46,000 clones, with about 87% as singletons. The sequenced sample was peripheral blood. The receptor source for this set is a human donor in a cohort sampled during active COVID-19.

The chain uses TRBV6-2 or TRBV6-3 and TRBJ1-1; D remains unclear. V was clipped by 0 bases and J by 5 bases, with 7 bases between them. CDR1 is MNHEY, CDR2 SVGEGT, per germline. This CDR3 has 13 residues. This chain's CDR3 is CASSYSTRTEAFF. The CDR3 coding sequence is TGTGCCAGCAGTTACTCGACCAGGACTGAAGCTTTCTTT.

The table lists this clone with many counts. V usage is TRBV2 and J usage is TRBJ2-7; D might be TRBD2 (7 bases). The CDR3 length is 15 residues. Trimming pared 0 bases from V and 2 bases from J, leaving 11 bases between. The V gene's germline CDR1 is SNHLY and CDR2 FYNNEI. The CDR3 nucleotides read TGTGCCAGCAGTGAAGCGGGAGGGGGACCCTACGAGCAGTACTTC. Translated, it gives CASSEAGGGPYEQYF.

V gene TRBV5-1 combines with J gene TRBJ1-1, with TRBD1 matching over 8 bases. The trim removed 1 base at V and 6 bases at J, leaving 8 bases unmatched. The CDR3 runs to 15 residues. The germline gives CDR1 SGHRS, CDR2 YFSETQ. This CDR3 reads CASSLSTGGGSEAFF. The CDR3 DNA is TGCGCCAGCAGCTTGTCTACAGGGGGAGGCTCTGAAGCTTTCTTT. The full variable domain, in which reference TRBV5-1 and TRBJ1-1 provide the parts outside the CDR3, is KAGVTQTPRYLIKTRGQQVTLSCSPISGHRSVSWYQQTPGQGLQFLFEYFSETQRNKGNFPGRFSGRQFSNSRSEMNVSTLELGDSALYLCASSLSTGGGSEAFFGQGTRLTVV.

The V gene is TRBV6-1, the J gene TRBJ2-6; D gene ambiguous. The V gene's germline CDR1 is MNHNS and CDR2 SASEGT. V was pared by 1 base and J by 0 bases, with 4 bases between. CDR3 length equals 15 residues. The CDR3 nucleotides are TGTGCCAGCAGTGAAGACATCTCTGGGGCCAACGTCCTGACTTTC. The encoded protein is CASSEDISGANVLTF.

The chain carries TRBV29-1 and TRBJ1-2; 8 bases match TRBD1. This CDR3 is 16 amino acids long. J lost 1 base, V lost 0 bases, and 7 bases had no gene match. CDR1 is SQVTM and CDR2 is ANQGSEA in the germline V gene. The CDR3 is CSVEDRQGASNYGYTF. The CDR3 coding sequence is TGCAGCGTTGAAGATCGGCAGGGGGCTAGTAACTATGGCTACACCTTC.

This chain uses TRBV28 with TRBJ2-7; D is undetermined. Germline values: CDR1 MDHEN, CDR2 SYDVKM. The length of the CDR3 is 16 residues. V shed 2 bases and J shed 0 bases, with 14 bases lying between them. The DNA for the CDR3 is TGTGCCAGCAGTTTAAATTGGGCCAGAAGCTCCTACGAGCAGTACTTC. It codes for CASSLNWARSSYEQYF.

The chain carries TRBV27 and TRBJ2-1; TRBD1 aligns across 9 bases. Losses at the gene ends were 6 bases for V and 6 bases for J; bases not matched to a gene: 9. This CDR3 is built from 15 residues. CDR1 and CDR2 from the germline V gene are MNHEY and SMNVEV (reference sequence). Here the CDR3 reads CASSGPPTGGNEQFF. In DNA, the CDR3 is TGTGCCAGCAGCGGACCTCCGACAGGGGGCAATGAGCAGTTCTTC.

This clone was counted a few times. The chain has TRBV7-6 and TRBJ2-7; possibly TRBD1 for D (6 bases). The germline V gene has CDR1 SGHVS and CDR2 FNYEAQ. The CDR3 contains 15 residues. Deletions cut 1 base from V and 2 bases from J, with 12 bases between. The CDR3: CASSLDSGVPYEQYF. Written as DNA, the CDR3 is TGTGCCAGCAGCTTAGATTCAGGGGTACCCTACGAGCAGTACTTC.

Regarding this clone: Relative to the germline gene, one junction end is altered; a read error may explain this. V is TRBV7-9 and J is TRBJ2-3; the match to TRBD2 covers 7 bases. Germline-derived CDR1 and CDR2 are SEHNR and FQNEAQ (reference sequence). The CDR3 consists of 14 residues. CDR3 sequence: CASSSPGTTVTQYF. CDR3 sequence (DNA): TGTGCCAGCAGCTCCCCCGGGACTACAGTTACGCAGTATTTT.

The chain joins TRBV23-1 to TRBJ2-7, with D possibly TRBD1 on 6 matching bases. TRBV23-1 falls under the ORF class, with uncertain function. Deletions cut 3 bases from V and 2 bases from J, with 8 bases between. The CDR3 totals 13 residues. The CDR3 sequence is CASSQTGPYEQYF. Here the CDR3 DNA reads TGCGCCAGCAGTCAGACAGGACCCTACGAGCAGTACTTC.

The sample holds one count of this clone. The CDR3 nucleotides are TGTGCCAGTAGTTCGACAGGGAATGGCAATCAGCCCCAGCATTTT. It yields the protein CASSSTGNGNQPQHF. This chain uses TRBV19 with TRBJ1-5; 7 positions match TRBD1. The length of the CDR3 is 15 residues. After removal of 5 bases from V and 2 bases from J, the junction contained 6 bases not matched to a gene. Germline V lookup: CDR1 LNHDA, CDR2 SQIVND (reference sequence).

This sequence joins TRBV19 and TRBJ1-1, with 10 nucleotides matching TRBD1. There are 16 residues in the CDR3. The V segment lost 2 bases and the J segment 3 bases; nucleotides outside the gene matches: 6. Germline CDR1 and CDR2: LNHDA and SQIVND (reference sequence). CDR3 protein: CASSIPTGGLDTEAFF. The CDR3 coding sequence is TGTGCCAGTAGTATACCGACAGGGGGCTTGGACACTGAAGCTTTCTTT.

V and J are TRBV10-3 and TRBJ2-1; D not resolved. The germline V and J ends were trimmed by 3 bases and 0 bases, with 9 bases remaining between them. This CDR3 region has 15 residues. Per the germline V gene, CDR1 is ENHRY and CDR2 is SYGVKD. The CDR3: CAISETPSSYNEQFF. The DNA of the CDR3 is TGTGCCATCAGTGAAACTCCGAGCTCCTACAATGAGCAGTTCTTC.

This rearrangement joins TRBV27 to TRBJ1-5; the D is unclear. The CDR3 consists of 16 residues. Per germline, CDR1 MNHEY and CDR2 SMNVEV (reference sequence). The germline V and J ends were trimmed by 1 base and 0 bases, with 10 bases remaining between them. The CDR3 spells CASSLYSGVSNQPQHF. The CDR3 DNA sequence: TGTGCCAGCAGTTTATACTCCGGAGTTAGCAATCAGCCCCAGCATTTT.

This clone was observed a single time. The V call is TRBV6-1, the J call TRBJ1-4; D is perhaps TRBD1 (5 bases). Germline V gene sequence: CDR1 MNHNS, CDR2 SASEGT. There are 15 residues in the CDR3. V gave up 3 bases and J gave up 4 bases, with 12 bases separating them. CDR3 loop: CASSDMGLNNEKLFF. CDR3 nucleotide sequence: TGTGCCAGCAGTGATATGGGACTAAATAATGAAAAACTGTTTTTT.

This chain connects TRBV9 to TRBJ1-3; TRBD1 is a possible D gene (5 bases). V lost 4 bases and J 1 base, leaving 15 bases between the germline ends. CDR1 is SGDLS, CDR2 YYNGEE, per germline. The CDR3 consists of 16 residues. CDR3 region: CASSLQPSGSGNTIYF. In DNA form, the CDR3 reads TGTGCCAGCAGCCTTCAGCCTTCAGGGTCTGGAAACACCATATATTTT.

The chain employs TRBV30 and TRBJ2-1, with 13 bases fitting TRBD2. This CDR3 has 15 amino acids. V trimming: 1 base; J trimming: 7 bases; junction bases outside the gene matches: 4. The germline CDR1 and CDR2 sequences are GTSNPN and SVGIG (reference sequence). CDR3: CAWSGGLAGVNEQFF. CDR3 bases: TGTGCCTGGAGTGGCGGACTAGCGGGAGTTAATGAGCAGTTCTTC.

CDR3 in DNA: TGCGCCAGCAGCCAAGAAAAAGCAGGGCTAGTCACTGAAGCTTTCTTT. Protein sequence: CASSQEKAGLVTEAFF. The chain has TRBV4-1 and TRBJ1-1, with D maybe TRBD1 (5 bases). Trimming took 0 bases from V and 4 from J, leaving 15 bases between them. The V gene's germline CDR1 is MGHRA and CDR2 YSYEKL. The CDR3 totals 16 residues.

V is TRBV9 and J is TRBJ1-2, with D possibly TRBD1 on 6 matching bases. Deletions cut 4 bases from V and 3 bases from J, with 16 bases between. CDR3 size: 15 residues. Germline V lookup: CDR1 SGDLS, CDR2 YYNGEE. As DNA, the CDR3 is TGTGCCAGCAGCCCCGGGGGGGCTAGGGACTATGGCTACACCTTC. Amino acid sequence: CASSPGGARDYGYTF.

This clone appeared once. The genes are TRBV23-1 and TRBJ1-3; D gene uncertain. TRBV23-1 has ORF status, its function being uncertain. The ends were cut back, 9 bases at V and 0 bases at J, with 12 bases in the middle. The CDR3 extends over 14 amino acids. CDR3 region: CARKRRGSGNTIYF. Here the CDR3 DNA reads TGCGCCAGGAAGAGGCGGGGCTCTGGAAACACCATATATTTT.

The chain uses TRBV2 and TRBJ2-5, with D perhaps matching TRBD1 (5 bases). V was shortened by 8 bases and J by 2 bases, with 18 bases between the two germline ends. CDR1 and CDR2 from the germline V gene are SNHLY and FYNNEI. The CDR3 has 15 residues. The CDR3 here is CASQYLVWTQETQYF. Written as DNA, the CDR3 is TGTGCCAGCCAATACCTCGTCTGGACACAAGAGACCCAGTACTTC.

The chain joins TRBV18 to TRBJ2-7, with 9 nucleotides matching TRBD1. The CDR3 is 14 residues long. The ends lost 4 bases at V and 7 bases at J; junction bases unmatched: 8. Per the germline V gene, CDR1 is KGHSH and CDR2 is LQKENI. The CDR3 DNA follows: TGTGCCAGCTCACGAGCGACAGGGGGTGGGGAGCAGTACTTC. It specifies CASSRATGGGEQYF.

The chain links TRBV10-1 to TRBJ1-1; possibly TRBD1 for D (5 bases). Germline assignment: CDR1 WNHNN and CDR2 SYGVQD (reference sequence). The CDR3 loop spans 12 amino acids. The germline V and J ends were trimmed by 5 bases and 1 base, with 5 bases remaining between them. The CDR3 coding sequence is TGCGCCAGCAGTCAGGGGAACACTGAAGCTTTCTTT. Its protein product is CASSQGNTEAFF.

This clone has only one observation. V and J are TRBV29-1 and TRBJ2-7; 7 nucleotides line up with TRBD1. Germline V lookup: CDR1 SQVTM, CDR2 ANQGSEA. J gave up 2 bases and V 6 bases, and 10 bases lay outside the gene matches. The CDR3 is made up of 14 amino acids. The CDR3: CSVVSDRPPYEQYF. The CDR3 bases are TGCAGCGTAGTTTCGGACAGGCCACCCTACGAGCAGTACTTC.

The V gene is TRBV19, the J gene TRBJ1-2; 10 nucleotides line up with TRBD1. Trimming took 0 bases from V and 5 from J; bases not matched to a gene: 9. The V gene's germline CDR1 is LNHDA and CDR2 SQIVND (reference sequence). The CDR3 is 17 amino acids. CDR3 protein: CASSIDGTGDSYYGYTF. CDR3 in DNA: TGTGCCAGTAGTATAGATGGGACAGGGGACAGTTATTATGGCTACACCTTC.